There are a few counts of the clone carrying this T cell receptor beta chain. What it binds is unknown. This entry comes from a study of cytomegalovirus exposure and HLA in healthy donors. Study outcomes and limitations: As was reported, the classifier diagnosed cytomegalovirus status with high specificity and sensitivity. Overall, approximately 150 TCR beta chains were annotated as cytomegalovirus-associated.

The ends were cut back, 7 bases at V and 7 bases at J, with 14 bases in the middle. The CDR3 spans 14 residues. Germline loops: CDR1 SNHLY, CDR2 FYNNEI. The method was immunoSEQ multiplex PCR; TCRdb's version includes in-frame clones alone and lacks a portion of them. The profile shows hundreds of thousands of clones, 86% of them singletons. The genes are TRBV2 and TRBJ1-6; D is perhaps TRBD1 (5 bases). The receptor was derived from a woman under 30 in good health and CMV-seronegative. The sample comprised PBMCs. This CDR3 reads CASTADGGNSPLHF. For the CDR3, the DNA is TGTGCCAGCACCGCTGACGGGGGAAATTCACCCCTCCACTTT.